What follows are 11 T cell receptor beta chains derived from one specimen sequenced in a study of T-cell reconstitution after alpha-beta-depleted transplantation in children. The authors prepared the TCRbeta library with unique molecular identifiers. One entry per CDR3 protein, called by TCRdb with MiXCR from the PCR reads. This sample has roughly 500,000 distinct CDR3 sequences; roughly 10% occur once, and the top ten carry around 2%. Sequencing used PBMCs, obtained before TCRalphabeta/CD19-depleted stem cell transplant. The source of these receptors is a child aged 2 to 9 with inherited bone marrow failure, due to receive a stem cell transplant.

The CDR3 sequence: CASSSGTSRGDIQYF. CDR3 in DNA: TGTGCCAGCAGTTCCGGGACTTCCCGCGGGGACATTCAGTACTTC. This chain links TRBV27 with TRBJ2-4; possible D gene TRBD2, 6 bases. This CDR3 is 15 amino acids long. V was clipped by 4 bases and J by 8 bases, with 18 bases between them. Germline loops: CDR1 MNHEY, CDR2 SMNVEV (reference sequence).

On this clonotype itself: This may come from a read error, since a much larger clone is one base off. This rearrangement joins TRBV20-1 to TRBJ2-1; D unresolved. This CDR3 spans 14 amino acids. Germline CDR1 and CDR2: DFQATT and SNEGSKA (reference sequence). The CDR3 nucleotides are TGCAGTGCTAGAGATCTTGGTAGTAGCAATGAGCATTTCTTC. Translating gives CSARDLGSSNEHFF.

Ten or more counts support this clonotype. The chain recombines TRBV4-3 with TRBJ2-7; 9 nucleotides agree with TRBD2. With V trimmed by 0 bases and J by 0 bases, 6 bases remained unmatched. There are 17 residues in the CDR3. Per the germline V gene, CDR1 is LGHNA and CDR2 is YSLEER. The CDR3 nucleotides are TGCGCCAGCAGCCAAGATAGGACTAGCGCGAGCTCCTACGAGCAGTACTTC. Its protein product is CASSQDRTSASSYEQYF.

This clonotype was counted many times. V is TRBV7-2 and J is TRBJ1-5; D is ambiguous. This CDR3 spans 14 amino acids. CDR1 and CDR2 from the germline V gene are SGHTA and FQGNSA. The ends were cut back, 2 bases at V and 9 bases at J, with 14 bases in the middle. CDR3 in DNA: TGTGCCAGCAGCTTATACGGTATTGGAGTGCCCCAGCATTTT. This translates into CASSLYGIGVPQHF.

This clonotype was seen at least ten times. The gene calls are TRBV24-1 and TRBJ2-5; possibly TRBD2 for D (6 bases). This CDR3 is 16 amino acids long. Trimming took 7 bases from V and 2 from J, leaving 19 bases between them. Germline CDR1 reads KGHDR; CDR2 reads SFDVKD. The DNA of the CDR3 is TGTGCCACCAGCACGTACTCCCGGGACTTTCAAGAGACCCAGTACTTC. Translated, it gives CATSTYSRDFQETQYF.

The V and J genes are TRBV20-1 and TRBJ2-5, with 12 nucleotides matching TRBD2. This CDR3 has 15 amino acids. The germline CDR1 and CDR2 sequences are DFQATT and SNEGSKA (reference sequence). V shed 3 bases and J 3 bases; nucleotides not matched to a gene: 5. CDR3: CSARPPSGREETQYF. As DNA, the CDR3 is TGCAGTGCTAGGCCCCCTAGCGGGAGGGAAGAGACCCAGTACTTC.

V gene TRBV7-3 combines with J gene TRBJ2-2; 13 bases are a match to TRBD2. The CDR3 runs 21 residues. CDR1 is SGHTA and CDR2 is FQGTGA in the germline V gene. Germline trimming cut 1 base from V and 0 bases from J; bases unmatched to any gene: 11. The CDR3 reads CASSLRKRLAGGTSNTGELFF. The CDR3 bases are TGTGCCAGCAGCTTAAGAAAGCGACTAGCGGGAGGAACCTCGAACACCGGGGAGCTGTTTTTT.

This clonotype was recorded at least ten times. This CDR3 is CASSSPPNGAGELFF. In DNA, the CDR3 is TGTGCCAGCAGTTCCCCCCCTAATGGGGCCGGGGAGCTGTTTTTT. The rearrangement links TRBV12-3 or TRBV12-4 to TRBJ2-2; D not certain. V was pared by 4 bases and J by 6 bases, with 15 bases between. The CDR3 is 15 amino acids.

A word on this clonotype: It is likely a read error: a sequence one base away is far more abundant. The CDR3 nucleotides are TGTGCTAGCAGCTTACTAGCCGGAGATACGCTGTATTTT. Its protein product is CASSLLAGDTLYF. The genes are TRBV7-7 and TRBJ2-3, with D perhaps TRBD2 (6 bases). The germline gives CDR1 SSHAT, CDR2 FNYEAQ (reference sequence). The CDR3 contains 13 residues. Full variable domain (rest looked up from reference TRBV7-7 and TRBJ2-3): GAGVSQSPRYKVTKRGQDVTLRCDPISSHATLYWYQQALGQGPEFLTYFNYEAQPDKSGLPSDRFSAERPEGSISTLTIQRTEQRDSAMYRCASSLLAGDTLYFGPGTRLTVL.

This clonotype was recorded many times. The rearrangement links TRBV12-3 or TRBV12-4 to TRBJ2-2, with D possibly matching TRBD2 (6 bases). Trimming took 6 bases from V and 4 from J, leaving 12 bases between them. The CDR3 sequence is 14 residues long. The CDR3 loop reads CASSRESGTGELFF. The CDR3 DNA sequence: TGTGCCAGCAGCCGGGAGTCGGGCACCGGGGAGCTGTTTTTT.

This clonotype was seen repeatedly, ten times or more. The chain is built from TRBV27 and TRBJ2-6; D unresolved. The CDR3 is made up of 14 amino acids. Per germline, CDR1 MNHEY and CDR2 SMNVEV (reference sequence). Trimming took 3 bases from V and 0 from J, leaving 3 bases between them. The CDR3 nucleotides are TGTGCCAGCAGTTTTTACTCTGGGGCCAACGTCCTGACTTTC. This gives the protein CASSFYSGANVLTF.